The following is a T cell receptor beta chain sequence with its context. The CDR3 has 16 amino acids. Germline-derived CDR1 and CDR2 are MNHEY and SMNVEV (reference sequence). V was cut by 0 bases and J by 10 bases, with 16 bases left in between. These data come from a study of blood T cell repertoires in COVID-19. The repertoire was sequenced with immunoSEQ multiplex PCR; TCRdb's copy has only in-frame clones and lacks some. Of over 250,000 clones in the sample, 88% were seen once. The source is a woman between 40 and 50 years old who had recovered from COVID-19. The sequenced material came from peripheral blood. The rearrangement links TRBV27 to TRBJ1-6; D is possibly TRBD1 (5 bases). The CDR3 nucleotides are TGTGCCAGCAGTTTATCGGGGGGGAGGGCGGAATCACCCCTCCACTTT. Its protein product is CASSLSGGRAESPLHF.